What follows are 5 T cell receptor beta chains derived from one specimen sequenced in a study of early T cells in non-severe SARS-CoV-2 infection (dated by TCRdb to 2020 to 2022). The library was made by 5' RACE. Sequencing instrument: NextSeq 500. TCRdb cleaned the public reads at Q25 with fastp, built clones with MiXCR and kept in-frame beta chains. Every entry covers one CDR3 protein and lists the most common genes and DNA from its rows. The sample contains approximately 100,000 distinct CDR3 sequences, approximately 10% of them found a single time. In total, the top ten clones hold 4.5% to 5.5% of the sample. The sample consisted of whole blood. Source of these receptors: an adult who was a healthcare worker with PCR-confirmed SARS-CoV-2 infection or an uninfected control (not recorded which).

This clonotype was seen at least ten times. CDR3 nucleotide sequence: TGTGCCAGCATAGATGCAACTAATGAAAAACTGTTTTTT. It codes for CASIDATNEKLFF. The V gene is TRBV28, the J gene TRBJ1-4; D is uncertain. CDR3 length equals 13 residues. Germline loops: CDR1 MDHEN, CDR2 SYDVKM. V was shortened by 7 bases and J by 0 bases, with 6 bases between the two germline ends.

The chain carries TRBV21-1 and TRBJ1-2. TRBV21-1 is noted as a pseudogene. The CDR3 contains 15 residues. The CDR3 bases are TGTGCCAGCAGCAAAGAAGCTAGGCAAAACTATGGCTACACCTTC. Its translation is CASSKEARQNYGYTF.

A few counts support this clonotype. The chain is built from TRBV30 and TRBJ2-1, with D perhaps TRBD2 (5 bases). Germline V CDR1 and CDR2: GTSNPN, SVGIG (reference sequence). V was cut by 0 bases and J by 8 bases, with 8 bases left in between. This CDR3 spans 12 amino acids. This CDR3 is CAWSVGSHEQFF. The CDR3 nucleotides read TGTGCCTGGAGTGTAGGGAGCCATGAGCAGTTCTTC.

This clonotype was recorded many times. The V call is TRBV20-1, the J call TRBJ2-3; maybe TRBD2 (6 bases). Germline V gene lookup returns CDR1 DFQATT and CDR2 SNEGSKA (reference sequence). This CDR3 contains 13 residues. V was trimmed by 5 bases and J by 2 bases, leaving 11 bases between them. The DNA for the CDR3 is TGCAGTGCTTCGGGACTGTCCACAGATACGCAGTATTTT. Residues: CSASGLSTDTQYF.

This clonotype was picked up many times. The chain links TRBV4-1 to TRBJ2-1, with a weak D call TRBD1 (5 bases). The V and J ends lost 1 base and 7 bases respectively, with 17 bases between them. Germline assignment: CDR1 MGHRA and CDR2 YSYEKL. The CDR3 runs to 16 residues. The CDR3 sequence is CASSQGPVPAGNEQFF. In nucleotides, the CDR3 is TGCGCCAGCAGCCAAGGCCCTGTTCCGGCAGGGAATGAGCAGTTCTTC.